This T cell receptor (beta chain) was sequenced during a study of blood T cell repertoires in COVID-19. Study details: Researchers got acute and convalescent COVID-19 samples from the United States, Italy and Spain. PBMCs, B-cell-depleted T cells, or T cells provided the cDNA or gDNA that made up the material.

The authors' processing: It was from reference gene primer amplification that nucleated cell counts were estimated. Method: immunoSEQ multiplex PCR; TCRdb's copy keeps in-frame clones and lacks some. For V, J and clone size, that table is used; D and trimming come from the DNA. The table records fewer than 120,000 clones, 85% to 90% of them present only once. Trimming cost V 0 bases and J 2 bases, with 11 bases left between them. The CDR3 length is 16 residues. The germline V gene has CDR1 SNHLY and CDR2 FYNNEI. The origin of this receptor is a woman aged 45 to 65 with acute or convalescent COVID-19. The chain links TRBV2 to TRBJ2-1; the D is unclear. The material sequenced was peripheral blood. CDR3 DNA sequence: TGTGCCAGCAGTGAAGCGCAGGAAGCAGCCTACAATGAGCAGTTCTTC. It translates to CASSEAQEAAYNEQFF. Full variable domain (missing parts from reference TRBV2 and TRBJ2-1): EPEVTQTPSHQVTQMGQEVILRCVPISNHLYFYWYRQILGQKVEFLVSFYNNEISEKSEIFDDQFSVERPDGSNFTLKIRSTKLEDSAMYFCASSEAQEAAYNEQFFGPGTRLTVL.